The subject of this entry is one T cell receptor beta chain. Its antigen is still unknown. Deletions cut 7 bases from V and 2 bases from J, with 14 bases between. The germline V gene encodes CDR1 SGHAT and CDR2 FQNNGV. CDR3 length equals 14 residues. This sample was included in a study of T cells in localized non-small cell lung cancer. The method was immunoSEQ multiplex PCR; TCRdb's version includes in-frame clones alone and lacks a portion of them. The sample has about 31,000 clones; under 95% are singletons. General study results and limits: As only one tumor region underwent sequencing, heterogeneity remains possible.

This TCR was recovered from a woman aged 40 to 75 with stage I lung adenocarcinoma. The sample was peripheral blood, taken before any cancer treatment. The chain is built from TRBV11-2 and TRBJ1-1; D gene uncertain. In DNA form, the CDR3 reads TGTGCCAGCACCCAAACTCGGGCAAACACTGAAGCTTTCTTT. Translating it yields CASTQTRANTEAFF.